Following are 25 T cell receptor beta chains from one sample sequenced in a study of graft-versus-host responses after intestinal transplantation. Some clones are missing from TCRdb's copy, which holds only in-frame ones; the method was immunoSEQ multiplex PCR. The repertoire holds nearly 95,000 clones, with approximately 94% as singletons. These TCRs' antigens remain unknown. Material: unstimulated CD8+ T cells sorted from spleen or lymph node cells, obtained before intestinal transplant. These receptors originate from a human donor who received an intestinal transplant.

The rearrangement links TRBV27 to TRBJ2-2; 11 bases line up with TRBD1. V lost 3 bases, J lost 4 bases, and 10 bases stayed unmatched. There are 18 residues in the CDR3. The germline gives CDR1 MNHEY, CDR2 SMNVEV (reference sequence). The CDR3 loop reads CASSFTFGGTGGTGELFF. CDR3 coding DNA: TGTGCCAGCAGTTTCACCTTCGGGGGGACAGGGGGCACCGGGGAGCTGTTTTTT.

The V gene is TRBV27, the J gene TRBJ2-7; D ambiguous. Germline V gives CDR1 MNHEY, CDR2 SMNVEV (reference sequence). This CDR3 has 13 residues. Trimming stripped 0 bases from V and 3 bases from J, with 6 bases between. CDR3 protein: CASSLSYGYEQYF. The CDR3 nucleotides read TGTGCCAGCAGTTTATCGTACGGCTACGAGCAGTACTTC.

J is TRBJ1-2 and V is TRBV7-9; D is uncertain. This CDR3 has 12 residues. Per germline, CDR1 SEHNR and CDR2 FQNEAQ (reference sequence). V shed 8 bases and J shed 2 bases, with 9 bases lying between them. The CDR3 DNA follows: TGTGCCAGCTTCCGGGGAAACTATGGCTACACCTTC. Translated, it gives CASFRGNYGYTF.

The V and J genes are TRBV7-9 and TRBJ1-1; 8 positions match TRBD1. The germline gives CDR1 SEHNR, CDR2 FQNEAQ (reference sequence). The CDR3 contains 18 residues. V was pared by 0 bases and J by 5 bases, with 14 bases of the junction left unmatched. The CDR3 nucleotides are TGTGCCAGCAGCTTAGCGGGGCCAGGGGGCGGAGTAGGAACTGAAGCTTTCTTT. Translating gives CASSLAGPGGGVGTEAFF.

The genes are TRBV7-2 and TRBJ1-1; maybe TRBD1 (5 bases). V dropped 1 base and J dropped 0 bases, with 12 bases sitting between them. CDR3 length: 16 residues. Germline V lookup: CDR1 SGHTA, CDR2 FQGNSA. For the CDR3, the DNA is TGTGCCAGCAGCTTAGTCGCAGGGTACATGAACACTGAAGCTTTCTTT. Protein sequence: CASSLVAGYMNTEAFF.

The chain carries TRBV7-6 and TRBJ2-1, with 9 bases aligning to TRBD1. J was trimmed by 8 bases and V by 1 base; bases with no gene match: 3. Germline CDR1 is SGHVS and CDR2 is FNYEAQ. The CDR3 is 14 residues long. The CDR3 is CASSLEGQGYEQFF. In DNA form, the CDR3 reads TGTGCCAGCAGCTTAGAGGGACAGGGCTATGAGCAGTTCTTC.

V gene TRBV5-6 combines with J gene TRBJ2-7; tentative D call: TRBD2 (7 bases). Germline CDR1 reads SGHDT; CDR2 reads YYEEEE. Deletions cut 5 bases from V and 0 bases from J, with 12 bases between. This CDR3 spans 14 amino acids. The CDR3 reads CASSVGGASYEQYF. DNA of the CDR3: TGTGCCAGCAGTGTAGGGGGGGCCTCCTACGAGCAGTACTTC. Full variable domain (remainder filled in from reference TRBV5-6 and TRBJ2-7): DAGVTQSPTHLIKTRGQQVTLRCSPKSGHDTVSWYQQALGQGPQFIFQYYEEEERQRGNFPDRFSGHQFPNYSSELNVNALLLGDSALYLCASSVGGASYEQYFGPGTRLTVT.

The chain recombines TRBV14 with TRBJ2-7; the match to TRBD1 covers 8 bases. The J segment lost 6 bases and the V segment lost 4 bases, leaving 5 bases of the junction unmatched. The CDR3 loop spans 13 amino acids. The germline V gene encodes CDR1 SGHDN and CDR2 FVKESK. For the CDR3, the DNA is TGTGCCAGCAGCCTAGGACAGGGTGGCGAGCAGTACTTC. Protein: CASSLGQGGEQYF. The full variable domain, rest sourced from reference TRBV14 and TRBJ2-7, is EAGVTQFPSHSVIEKGQTVTLRCDPISGHDNLYWYRRVMGKEIKFLLHFVKESKQDESGMPNNRFLAERTGGTYSTLKVQPAELEDSGVYFCASSLGQGGEQYFGPGTRLTVT.

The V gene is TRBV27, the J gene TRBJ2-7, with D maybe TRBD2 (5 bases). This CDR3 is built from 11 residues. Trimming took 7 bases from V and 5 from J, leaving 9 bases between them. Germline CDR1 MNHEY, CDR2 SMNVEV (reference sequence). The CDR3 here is CASMRADEQYF. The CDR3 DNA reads TGTGCCAGCATGCGGGCAGACGAGCAGTACTTC.

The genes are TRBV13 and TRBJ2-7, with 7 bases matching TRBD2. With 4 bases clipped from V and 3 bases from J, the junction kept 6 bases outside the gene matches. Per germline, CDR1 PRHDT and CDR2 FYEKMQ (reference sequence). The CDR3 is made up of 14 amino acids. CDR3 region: CASSSRTRLYEQYF. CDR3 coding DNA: TGTGCCAGCAGCTCACGGACTAGACTCTACGAGCAGTACTTC. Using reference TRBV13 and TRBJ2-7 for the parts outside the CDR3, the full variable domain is AAGVIQSPRHLIKEKRETATLKCYPIPRHDTVYWYQQGPGQDPQFLISFYEKMQSDKGSIPDRFSAQQFSDYHSELNMSSLELGDSALYFCASSSRTRLYEQYFGPGTRLTVT.

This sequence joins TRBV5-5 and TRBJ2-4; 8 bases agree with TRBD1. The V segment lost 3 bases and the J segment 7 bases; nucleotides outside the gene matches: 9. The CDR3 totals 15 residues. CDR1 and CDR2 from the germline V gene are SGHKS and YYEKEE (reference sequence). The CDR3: CASSSDRVEGNIQYF. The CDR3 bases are TGTGCCAGCAGCTCGGACAGGGTCGAGGGTAACATTCAGTACTTC.

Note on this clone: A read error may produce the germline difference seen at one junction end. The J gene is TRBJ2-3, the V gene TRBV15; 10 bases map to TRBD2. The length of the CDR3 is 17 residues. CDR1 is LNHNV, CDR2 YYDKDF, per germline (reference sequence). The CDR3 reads CATSGDASGGSTDTQYF. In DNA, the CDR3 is TGTGCCACCAGCGGAGACGCTAGCGGGGGATCCACAGATACGCAGTATTTT.

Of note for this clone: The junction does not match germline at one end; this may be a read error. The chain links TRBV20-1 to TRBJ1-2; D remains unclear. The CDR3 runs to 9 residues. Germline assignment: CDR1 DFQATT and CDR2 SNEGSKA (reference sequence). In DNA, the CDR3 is TGCAGTGCTAGCCGGGAAAGCGCCTTC. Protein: CSASRESAF.

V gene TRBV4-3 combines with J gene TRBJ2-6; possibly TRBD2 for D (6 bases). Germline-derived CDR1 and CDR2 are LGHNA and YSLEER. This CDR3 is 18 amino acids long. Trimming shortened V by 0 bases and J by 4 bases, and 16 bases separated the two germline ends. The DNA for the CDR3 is TGCGCCAGCAGCCAAGAGACAGTGAGCGCGGGAGGGGCCAACGTCCTGACTTTC. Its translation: CASSQETVSAGGANVLTF.

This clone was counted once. CDR3 in amino acids: CASSWTTGDNSPLHF. In nucleotides, the CDR3 is TGTGCCAGTAGTTGGACGACAGGGGATAATTCACCCCTCCACTTT. The chain is built from TRBV19 and TRBJ1-6, with 8 nucleotides matching TRBD1. The V gene end was trimmed by 5 bases and the J gene end by 5 bases; junction bases not matched to a gene: 5. Germline V CDR1 and CDR2: LNHDA, SQIVND (reference sequence). The CDR3 length is 15 residues.

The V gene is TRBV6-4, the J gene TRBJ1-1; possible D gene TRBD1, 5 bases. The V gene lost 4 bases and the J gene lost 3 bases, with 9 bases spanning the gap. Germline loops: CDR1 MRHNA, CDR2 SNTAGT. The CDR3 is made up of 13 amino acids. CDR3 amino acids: CASSASGYTEAFF. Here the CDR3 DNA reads TGTGCCAGCAGTGCATCAGGGTACACTGAAGCTTTCTTT.

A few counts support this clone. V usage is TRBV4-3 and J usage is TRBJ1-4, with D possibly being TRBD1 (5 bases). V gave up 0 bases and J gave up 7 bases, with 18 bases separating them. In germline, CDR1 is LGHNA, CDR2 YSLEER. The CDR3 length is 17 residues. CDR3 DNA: TGCGCCAGCAGCCAAGATCGGCCGGGGCCGGGAGGTGAAAAACTGTTTTTT. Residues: CASSQDRPGPGGEKLFF.

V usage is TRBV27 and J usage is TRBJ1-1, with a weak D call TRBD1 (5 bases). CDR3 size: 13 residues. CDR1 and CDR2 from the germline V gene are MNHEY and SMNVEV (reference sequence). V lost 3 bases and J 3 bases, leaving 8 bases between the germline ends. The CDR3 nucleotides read TGTGCCAGCAGTTTCCAGGGCGACACTGAAGCTTTCTTT. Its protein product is CASSFQGDTEAFF.

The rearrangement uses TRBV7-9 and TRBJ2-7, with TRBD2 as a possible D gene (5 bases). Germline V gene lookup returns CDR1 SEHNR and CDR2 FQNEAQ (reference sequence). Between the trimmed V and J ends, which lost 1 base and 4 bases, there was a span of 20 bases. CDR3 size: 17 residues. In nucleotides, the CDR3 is TGTGCCAGCAGCTTAGGCTTACCGACTGGGAGAGGGTACGAGCAGTACTTC. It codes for CASSLGLPTGRGYEQYF.

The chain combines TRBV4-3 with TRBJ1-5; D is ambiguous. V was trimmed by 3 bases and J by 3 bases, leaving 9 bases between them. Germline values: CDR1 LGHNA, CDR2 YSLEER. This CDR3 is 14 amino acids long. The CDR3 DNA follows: TGCGCCAGCAGCCAGATCGGACTCAATCAGCCCCAGCATTTT. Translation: CASSQIGLNQPQHF.

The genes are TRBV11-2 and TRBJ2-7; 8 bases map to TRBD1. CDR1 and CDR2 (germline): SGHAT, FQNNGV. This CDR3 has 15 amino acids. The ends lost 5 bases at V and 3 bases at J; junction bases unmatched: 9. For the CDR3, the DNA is TGTGCCAGCAGCAACCCCCGGACAGGGTACTACGAGCAGTACTTC. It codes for CASSNPRTGYYEQYF.

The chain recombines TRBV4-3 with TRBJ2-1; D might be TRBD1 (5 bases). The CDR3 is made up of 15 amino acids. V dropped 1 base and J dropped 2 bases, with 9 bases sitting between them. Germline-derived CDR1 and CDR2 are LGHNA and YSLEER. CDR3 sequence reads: CASSQARGPYNEQFF. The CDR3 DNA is TGCGCCAGCAGCCAAGCAAGGGGCCCCTACAATGAGCAGTTCTTC.

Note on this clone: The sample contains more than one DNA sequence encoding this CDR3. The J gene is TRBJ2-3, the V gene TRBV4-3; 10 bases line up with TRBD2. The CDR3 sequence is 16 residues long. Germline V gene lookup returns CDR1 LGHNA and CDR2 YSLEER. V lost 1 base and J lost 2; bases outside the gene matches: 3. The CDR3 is CASSQGLAGLTDTQYF. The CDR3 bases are TGCGCCAGCAGCCAAGGACTAGCGGGCCTCACAGATACGCAGTATTTT.

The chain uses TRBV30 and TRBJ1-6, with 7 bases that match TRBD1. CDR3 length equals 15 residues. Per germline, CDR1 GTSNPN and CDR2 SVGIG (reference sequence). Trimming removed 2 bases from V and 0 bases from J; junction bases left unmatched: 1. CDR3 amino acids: CAWSRDSSYNSPLHF. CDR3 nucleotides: TGTGCCTGGAGTCGGGACAGCTCCTATAATTCACCCCTCCACTTT. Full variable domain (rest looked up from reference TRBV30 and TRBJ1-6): SQTIHQWPATLVQPVGSPLSLECTVEGTSNPNLYWYRQAAGRGLQLLFYSVGIGQISSEVPQNLSASRPQDRQFILSSKKLLLSDSGFYLCAWSRDSSYNSPLHFGNGTRLTVT.

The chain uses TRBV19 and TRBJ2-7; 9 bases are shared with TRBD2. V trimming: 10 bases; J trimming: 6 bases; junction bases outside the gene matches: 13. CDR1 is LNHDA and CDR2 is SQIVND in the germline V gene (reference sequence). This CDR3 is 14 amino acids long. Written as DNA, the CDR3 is TGTGCCACCCAAGAGGCGGCGGGGGGGCGCGAGCAGTACTTC. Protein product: CATQEAAGGREQYF.